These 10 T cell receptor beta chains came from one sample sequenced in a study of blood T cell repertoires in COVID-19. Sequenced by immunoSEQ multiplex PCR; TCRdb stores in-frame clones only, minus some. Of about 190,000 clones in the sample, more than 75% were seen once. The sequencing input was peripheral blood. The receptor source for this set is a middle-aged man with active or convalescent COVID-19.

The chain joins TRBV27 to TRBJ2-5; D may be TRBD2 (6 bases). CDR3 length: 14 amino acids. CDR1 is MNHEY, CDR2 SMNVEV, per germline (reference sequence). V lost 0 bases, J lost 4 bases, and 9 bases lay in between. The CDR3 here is CASSLSEGLETQYF. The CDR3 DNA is TGTGCCAGCAGTTTATCGGAGGGGCTAGAGACCCAGTACTTC.

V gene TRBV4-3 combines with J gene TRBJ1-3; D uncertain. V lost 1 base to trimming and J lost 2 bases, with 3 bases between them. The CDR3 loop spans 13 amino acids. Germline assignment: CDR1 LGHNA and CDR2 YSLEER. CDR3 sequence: CASSQAAGNTIYF. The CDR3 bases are TGCGCCAGCAGCCAAGCGGCTGGAAACACCATATATTTT.

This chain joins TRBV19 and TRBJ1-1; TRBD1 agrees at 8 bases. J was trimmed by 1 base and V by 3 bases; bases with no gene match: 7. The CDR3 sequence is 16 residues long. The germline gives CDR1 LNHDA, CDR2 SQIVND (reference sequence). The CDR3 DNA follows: TGTGCCAGTAGTATTCGGGCAGGGGGCACGAACACTGAAGCTTTCTTT. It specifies CASSIRAGGTNTEAFF.

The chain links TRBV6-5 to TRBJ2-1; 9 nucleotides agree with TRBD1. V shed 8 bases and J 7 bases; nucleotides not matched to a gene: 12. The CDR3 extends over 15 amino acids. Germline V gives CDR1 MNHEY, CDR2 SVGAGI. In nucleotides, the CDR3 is TGTGCCAGCGACTCTGGGACAGGGTGGGGGAATGAGCAGTTCTTC. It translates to CASDSGTGWGNEQFF.

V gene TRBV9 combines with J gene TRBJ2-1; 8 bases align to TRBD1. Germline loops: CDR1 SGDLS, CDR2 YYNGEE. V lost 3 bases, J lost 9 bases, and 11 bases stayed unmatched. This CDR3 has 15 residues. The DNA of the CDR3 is TGTGCCAGCAGCGCCCAAACAGGGGGTATAGGTGAGCAGTTCTTC. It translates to CASSAQTGGIGEQFF.

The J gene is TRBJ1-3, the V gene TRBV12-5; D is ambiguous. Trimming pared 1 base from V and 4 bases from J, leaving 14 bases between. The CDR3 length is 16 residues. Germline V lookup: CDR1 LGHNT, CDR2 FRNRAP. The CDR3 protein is CASGLEDTRWGNTIYF. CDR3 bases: TGTGCTAGTGGTTTGGAAGATACACGATGGGGAAACACCATATATTTT.

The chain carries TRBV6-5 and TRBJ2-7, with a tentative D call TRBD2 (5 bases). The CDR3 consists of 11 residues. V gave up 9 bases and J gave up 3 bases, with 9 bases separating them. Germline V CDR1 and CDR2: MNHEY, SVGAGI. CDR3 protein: CASPSGYEQYF. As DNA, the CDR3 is TGTGCCAGTCCGAGCGGCTACGAGCAGTACTTC.

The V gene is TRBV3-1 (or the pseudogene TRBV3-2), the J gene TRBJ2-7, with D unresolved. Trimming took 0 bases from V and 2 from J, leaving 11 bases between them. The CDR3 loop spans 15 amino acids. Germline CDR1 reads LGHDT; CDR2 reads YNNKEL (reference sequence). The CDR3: CASSQDTRVAYEQYF. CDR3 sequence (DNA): TGTGCCAGCAGCCAAGACACCCGGGTGGCCTACGAGCAGTACTTC.

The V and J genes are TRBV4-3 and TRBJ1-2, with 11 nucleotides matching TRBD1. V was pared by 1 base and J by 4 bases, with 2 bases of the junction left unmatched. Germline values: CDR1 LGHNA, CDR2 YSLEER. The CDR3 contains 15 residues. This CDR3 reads CASSQAGQGVYGYTF. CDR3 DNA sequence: TGCGCCAGCAGCCAAGCGGGACAGGGGGTCTATGGCTACACCTTC.

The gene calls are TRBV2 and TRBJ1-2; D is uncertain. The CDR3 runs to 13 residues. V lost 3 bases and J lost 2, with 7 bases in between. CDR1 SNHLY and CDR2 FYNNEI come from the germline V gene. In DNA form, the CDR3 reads TGTGCCAGCAGTGACCAGGCCAACTATGGCTACACCTTC. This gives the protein CASSDQANYGYTF.